These 28 T cell receptor beta chains originate from one sample sequenced in a study of blood T cell repertoires in COVID-19. TCRdb's copy holds only in-frame clones and misses some; the assay was immunoSEQ multiplex PCR. The sample holds about 130,000 clones, around 85% seen once. Source material: peripheral blood. The receptors originated from a woman older than 75 with acute or convalescent COVID-19.

The J gene is TRBJ2-7, the V gene TRBV28, with 12 bases aligning to TRBD2. J gave up 1 base and V 5 bases, and 3 bases lay outside the gene matches. Germline CDR1 reads MDHEN; CDR2 reads SYDVKM. The CDR3 has 15 amino acids. DNA of the CDR3: TGTGCCAGCAGTCCCCTAGCGGGGGGGTCCTACGAGCAGTACTTC. This translates into CASSPLAGGSYEQYF. Full variable domain (remainder filled in from reference TRBV28 and TRBJ2-7): DVKVTQSSRYLVKRTGEKVFLECVQDMDHENMFWYRQDPGLGLRLIYFSYDVKMKEKGDIPEGYSVSREKKERFSLILESASTNQTSMYLCASSPLAGGSYEQYFGPGTRLTVT.

V gene TRBV10-3 combines with J gene TRBJ2-2, with 7 bases lining up with TRBD1. The germline V gene has CDR1 ENHRY and CDR2 SYGVKD. CDR3 length: 13 amino acids. V lost 5 bases and J lost 6; bases outside the gene matches: 3. The CDR3 here is CAISSQGAGELFF. The CDR3 nucleotides are TGTGCCATCAGTTCCCAGGGGGCCGGGGAGCTGTTTTTT.

The J gene is TRBJ1-2, the V gene TRBV10-3, with 8 bases lining up with TRBD1. V shed 6 bases, J shed 8 bases, and the junction held 8 bases outside the gene matches. CDR3 size: 13 residues. Germline V gives CDR1 ENHRY, CDR2 SYGVKD. The CDR3 loop is CAIRGQADIGYTF. The DNA of the CDR3 is TGTGCCATCAGGGGACAGGCCGATATAGGCTACACCTTC.

The DNA for the CDR3 is TGTGCCAGTAGTGCGCGAAACGACGGGAGCAGTGGAAACACCATATATTTT. Translated: CASSARNDGSSGNTIYF. This chain joins TRBV19 and TRBJ1-3; D gene uncertain. This CDR3 spans 17 amino acids. V was pared by 5 bases and J by 3 bases, with 20 bases between. Germline V gene lookup returns CDR1 LNHDA and CDR2 SQIVND (reference sequence).

The chain recombines TRBV11-2 with TRBJ1-1; D is perhaps TRBD1 (5 bases). The V and J ends lost 3 bases and 4 bases respectively, with 18 bases between them. Germline CDR1 reads SGHAT; CDR2 reads FQNNGV. The CDR3 runs to 16 residues. For the CDR3, the DNA is TGTGCCAGCAGCTTCCGATCAGGGTTTAGTAGCACTGAAGCTTTCTTT. Its protein is CASSFRSGFSSTEAFF. The complete variable domain, with remaining parts taken from reference TRBV11-2 and TRBJ1-1, reads EAGVAQSPRYKIIEKRQSVAFWCNPISGHATLYWYQQILGQGPKLLIQFQNNGVVDDSQLPKDRFSAERLKGVDSTLKIQPAKLEDSAVYLCASSFRSGFSSTEAFFGQGTRLTVV.

The chain joins TRBV5-4 to TRBJ2-2; D might be TRBD2 (6 bases). The CDR3 has 16 amino acids. With 2 bases removed from V and 0 bases from J, the gap between germline ends came to 11 bases. The germline V gene has CDR1 SGHNT and CDR2 YYREEE (reference sequence). The CDR3 DNA is TGTGCCAGCAGCTTTGGGGGGACCGCGAACACCGGGGAGCTGTTTTTT. Translation gives CASSFGGTANTGELFF.

This clone is a singleton in its sample. V gene TRBV9 combines with J gene TRBJ1-6; D not certain. V was pared by 1 base and J by 7 bases, with 6 bases between. Germline V gene lookup returns CDR1 SGDLS and CDR2 YYNGEE. CDR3 size: 13 residues. CDR3 nucleotides: TGTGCCAGCAGCGTAAACAGAAATTCACCCCTCCACTTT. Translating gives CASSVNRNSPLHF.

J is TRBJ1-1 and V is TRBV19; the match to TRBD1 covers 11 bases. The germline V gene has CDR1 LNHDA and CDR2 SQIVND (reference sequence). The CDR3 is 14 residues long. Trimming at V came to 6 bases and at J to 4 bases, leaving 4 bases not matched to a gene. CDR3 sequence (DNA): TGTGCCAGTAGGGCGGACAGGGGGCTCACTGAAGCTTTCTTT. Protein product: CASRADRGLTEAFF. The whole variable domain, filled in from reference TRBV19 and TRBJ1-1, reads DGGITQSPKYLFRKEGQNVTLSCEQNLNHDAMYWYRQDPGQGLRLIYYSQIVNDFQKGDIAEGYSVSREKKESFPLTVTSAQKNPTAFYLCASRADRGLTEAFFGQGTRLTVV.

The rearrangement links TRBV9 to TRBJ2-7, with 11 bases aligning to TRBD2. The CDR3 has 16 amino acids. Germline V lookup: CDR1 SGDLS, CDR2 YYNGEE. V dropped 0 bases and J dropped 4; count of bases not matched to a gene: 6. The CDR3: CASSVDASGGQYEQYF. CDR3 nucleotide sequence: TGTGCCAGCAGCGTAGATGCTAGCGGGGGGCAATACGAGCAGTACTTC.

This clone has just one count. This rearrangement joins TRBV4-3 to TRBJ1-6, with D possibly being TRBD1 (5 bases). V lost 4 bases to trimming and J lost 7 bases, with 11 bases between them. The CDR3 spans 14 residues. Per the germline V gene, CDR1 is LGHNA and CDR2 is YSLEER. CDR3 in DNA: TGCGCCAGCAGCCTAGGGGTTGAGAATTCACCCCTCCACTTT. This codes for CASSLGVENSPLHF.

V gene TRBV5-6 combines with J gene TRBJ2-5, with a tentative D call TRBD1 (5 bases). Deletions cut 1 base from V and 5 bases from J, with 12 bases between. CDR3 length: 14 residues. The V gene's germline CDR1 is SGHDT and CDR2 YYEEEE. CDR3 bases: TGTGCCAGCAGCTTGCTCAGGGCACGGGAGACCCAGTACTTC. Translation: CASSLLRARETQYF.

The chain couples TRBV23-1 to TRBJ1-2; TRBD1 is a possible D gene (6 bases). TRBV23-1 falls under the ORF class, with uncertain function. The germline V and J ends were trimmed by 10 bases and 9 bases, with 24 bases remaining between them. The CDR3 totals 14 residues. CDR3 loop: CATFLLQGRLCYTF. The DNA of the CDR3 is TGCGCCACCTTCCTATTACAGGGACGCCTATGCTACACCTTC.

V usage is TRBV19 and J usage is TRBJ1-2; D may be TRBD1 (6 bases). Trimming cost V 6 bases and J 0 bases, with 14 bases left between them. Germline CDR1 LNHDA, CDR2 SQIVND (reference sequence). The CDR3 loop spans 15 amino acids. In DNA, the CDR3 is TGTGCCAGTAGGACCCCAGGGGCCGCTAACTATGGCTACACCTTC. Its protein is CASRTPGAANYGYTF.

The chain links TRBV18 to TRBJ2-5, with 15 bases matching TRBD2. The CDR3 has 16 residues. V was clipped by 3 bases and J by 3 bases; unmatched bases: 2. Germline CDR1 reads KGHSH; CDR2 reads LQKENI. The CDR3 loop reads CASSPRTSGGEETQYF. In DNA, the CDR3 is TGTGCCAGCTCACCGCGGACTAGCGGGGGGGAAGAGACCCAGTACTTC.

This clone was recorded a few times. This chain joins TRBV7-9 and TRBJ2-1, with 15 bases matching TRBD2. V was pared by 8 bases and J by 0 bases, with 5 bases of the junction left unmatched. Per the germline V gene, CDR1 is SEHNR and CDR2 is FQNEAQ (reference sequence). This CDR3 has 17 residues. DNA for the CDR3: TGTGCCAGCCGCGGGACTAGCGGGGGGTTCTCCTACAATGAGCAGTTCTTC. This encodes CASRGTSGGFSYNEQFF.

The chain uses TRBV15 and TRBJ1-5, with D perhaps matching TRBD1 (6 bases). Between the trimmed V and J ends, which lost 3 bases and 3 bases, there was a span of 12 bases. Germline V gene lookup returns CDR1 LNHNV and CDR2 YYDKDF (reference sequence). CDR3 size: 15 residues. The CDR3 coding sequence is TGTGCCACCAGCAGGGGGACACGGAACAATCAGCCCCAGCATTTT. Translation gives CATSRGTRNNQPQHF.

The CDR3 coding sequence is TGCGCCAGCAGCCAAGTTACAGGGGGCCAATCACCCCTCCACTTT. This codes for CASSQVTGGQSPLHF. This chain links TRBV4-1 with TRBJ1-6; TRBD1 aligns across 9 bases. The CDR3 sequence is 15 residues long. The ends lost 1 base at V and 10 bases at J; junction bases unmatched: 5. Germline assignment: CDR1 MGHRA and CDR2 YSYEKL.

Written as DNA, the CDR3 is TGTGCCAGCTCACCATCCCCAGGGGTAGATGAGCAGTTCTTC. It specifies CASSPSPGVDEQFF. The gene calls are TRBV18 and TRBJ2-1, with a possible D match to TRBD1 (6 bases). The CDR3 runs to 14 residues. Between the trimmed V and J ends, which lost 2 bases and 8 bases, there was a span of 13 bases. The germline gives CDR1 KGHSH, CDR2 LQKENI.

The rearrangement uses TRBV5-5 and TRBJ1-1; 8 bases are a match to TRBD1. Germline assignment: CDR1 SGHKS and CDR2 YYEKEE (reference sequence). CDR3 length: 15 residues. J was trimmed by 2 bases and V by 3 bases; bases with no gene match: 6. Here the CDR3 reads CASSSTTGANTEAFF. As DNA, the CDR3 is TGTGCCAGCAGCTCAACGACAGGGGCAAACACTGAAGCTTTCTTT.

This CDR3 is CSGGTGNYGYTF. CDR3 nucleotide sequence: TGCAGCGGGGGGACAGGGAACTATGGCTACACCTTC. The chain carries TRBV29-1 and TRBJ1-2; 9 bases agree with TRBD1. The germline gives CDR1 SQVTM, CDR2 ANQGSEA. J gave up 2 bases and V 7 bases, and 2 bases lay outside the gene matches. The CDR3 runs 12 residues.

J is TRBJ2-1 and V is TRBV9; D is undetermined. Germline-derived CDR1 and CDR2 are SGDLS and YYNGEE. The CDR3 length is 13 residues. Trimming shortened V by 1 base and J by 9 bases, and 11 bases separated the two germline ends. This chain's CDR3 is CASSVSAPGEQFF. The CDR3 nucleotides read TGTGCCAGCAGCGTATCCGCGCCTGGTGAGCAGTTCTTC.

V usage is TRBV10-3 and J usage is TRBJ1-2, with D unresolved. The CDR3 covers 12 residues. V gave up 2 bases and J gave up 5 bases, with 6 bases separating them. Germline loops: CDR1 ENHRY, CDR2 SYGVKD. CDR3 sequence: CAISEPLYGYTF. CDR3 nucleotides: TGTGCCATCAGTGAGCCACTTTATGGCTACACCTTC.

The chain is built from TRBV4-3 and TRBJ1-1; 9 bases agree with TRBD1. The CDR3 extends over 14 amino acids. Looked up from germline, CDR1 is LGHNA and CDR2 is YSLEER. J gave up 6 bases and V 1 base, and 3 bases lay outside the gene matches. The CDR3 loop is CASSQGTGVPEAFF. CDR3 in DNA: TGCGCCAGCAGCCAAGGGACAGGGGTGCCTGAAGCTTTCTTT.

This clone was picked up one time. V is TRBV29-1 and J is TRBJ1-1, with D hard to call. V was cut by 3 bases and J by 1 base, with 6 bases left in between. The CDR3 sequence is 12 residues long. The germline V gene has CDR1 SQVTM and CDR2 ANQGSEA. Here the CDR3 reads CSVERQNTEAFF. DNA for the CDR3: TGCAGCGTTGAGCGGCAGAACACTGAAGCTTTCTTT.

This chain uses TRBV2 with TRBJ1-5; a possible D gene is TRBD1 (6 bases). Per germline, CDR1 SNHLY and CDR2 FYNNEI. This CDR3 has 14 amino acids. V was cut by 6 bases and J by 4 bases, with 13 bases left in between. The CDR3 coding sequence is TGTGCCAGCAGCCCCCGGACAGTGAATCAGCCCCAGCATTTT. Amino acid sequence: CASSPRTVNQPQHF.

This sequence joins TRBV5-1 and TRBJ2-3; 9 positions match TRBD2. The CDR3 is 16 residues long. The V and J ends lost 3 bases and 2 bases, in that order; junction bases with no gene match: 7. Germline V gene lookup returns CDR1 SGHRS and CDR2 YFSETQ. DNA of the CDR3: TGCGCCAGCAGCTCCGTAGCGGGGGCCAACACAGATACGCAGTATTTT. Amino acids: CASSSVAGANTDTQYF.

This rearrangement joins TRBV27 to TRBJ2-1, with a weak D call TRBD2 (6 bases). This CDR3 has 15 amino acids. CDR1 is MNHEY, CDR2 SMNVEV, per germline (reference sequence). The V and J ends lost 9 bases and 0 bases respectively, with 15 bases between them. Here the CDR3 reads CASAGGNPSYNEQFF. The CDR3 bases are TGTGCCAGTGCTGGAGGGAACCCCTCCTACAATGAGCAGTTCTTC.

J is TRBJ1-2 and V is TRBV5-1; D is unclear. Looked up from germline, CDR1 is SGHRS and CDR2 is YFSETQ. The CDR3 has 13 amino acids. Trimming removed 1 base from V and 0 bases from J, with 4 bases in between. Written as DNA, the CDR3 is TGCGCCAGCAGCTTGTTATCTAACTATGGCTACACCTTC. This codes for CASSLLSNYGYTF.